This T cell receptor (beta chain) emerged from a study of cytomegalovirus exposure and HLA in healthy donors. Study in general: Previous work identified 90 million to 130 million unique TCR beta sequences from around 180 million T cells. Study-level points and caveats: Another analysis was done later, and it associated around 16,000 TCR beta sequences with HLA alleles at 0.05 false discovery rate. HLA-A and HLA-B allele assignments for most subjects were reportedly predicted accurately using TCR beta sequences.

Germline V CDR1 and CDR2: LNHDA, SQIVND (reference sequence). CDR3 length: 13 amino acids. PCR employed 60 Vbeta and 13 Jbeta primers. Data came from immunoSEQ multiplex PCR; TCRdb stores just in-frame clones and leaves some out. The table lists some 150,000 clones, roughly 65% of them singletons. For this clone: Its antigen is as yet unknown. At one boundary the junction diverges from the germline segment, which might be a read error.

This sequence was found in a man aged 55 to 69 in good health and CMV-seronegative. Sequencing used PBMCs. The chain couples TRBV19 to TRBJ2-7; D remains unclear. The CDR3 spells CASSIALGTEHDF. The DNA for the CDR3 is TGTGCCAGTAGTATCGCATTAGGAACAGAGCACGACTTC.